What follows is one TCR beta chain and its context. Method: immunoSEQ multiplex PCR; TCRdb's copy keeps in-frame clones and lacks some. The sample gives approximately 200,000 clones, more than 75% of which show up once; 6.5% to 9% is in the top ten. The data were taken from a study of blood T cell repertoires in COVID-19. The CDR3 length is 12 residues. V dropped 6 bases and J dropped 4 bases, with 8 bases sitting between them. The V gene's germline CDR1 is LNHDA and CDR2 SQIVND (reference sequence). The sequencing sample was made of PBMCs or T cells enriched from blood (not recorded which). The clonotype comes from a woman in her forties with acute COVID-19. The rearrangement uses TRBV19 and TRBJ2-3; D unclear. The CDR3 DNA is TGTGCCAGTAGCCTAGTAGCAGATACGCAGTATTTT. Protein product: CASSLVADTQYF.